This is a list of T cell receptor beta chains from one sample in a study. TCRdb reanalysed the reads using MiXCR and keeps one entry per CDR3 protein. The sample consists of around 1,800 distinct CDR3 sequences, about a quarter of them appearing once. The sample consisted of CD8+ T cells (not recorded whether cultured). These receptors were obtained from a female donor. Each CDR3 is given with its conserved first and last residue. The order of the fields is clone size, D gene, V gene, J gene, CDR3 protein, CDR3 DNA. The D gene is left open where the match is weak. Expanded clones are given a class, and other clones once, few, many or no size at all.

NA	TRBD2	TRBV27	TRBJ2-7	CAGSLLGLAGGYEQYF	TGTGCCGGCAGTTTACTGGGACTAGCGGGAGGCTACGAGCAGTACTTC
large	TRBD1	TRBV12-3/TRBV12-4	TRBJ1-1	CASSGGQGPSEAFF	TGTGCCAGCAGTGGGGGACAGGGCCCGTCGGAGGCTTTCTTT
large	TRBD1	TRBV10-2	TRBJ1-6	CASSESWDRNSPLHF	TGCGCCAGCAGTGAGTCTTGGGACAGAAATTCACCCCTCCACTTT
many	NA	TRBV2	TRBJ2-1	CASSDLGREQFF	TGTGCCAGCAGTGATTTGGGGCGCGAGCAGTTCTTC
medium-sized	TRBD2	TRBV14	TRBJ2-1	CASSPRTSGRANEQFF	TGTGCCAGCAGCCCCCGGACTAGCGGGAGGGCAAATGAGCAGTTCTTC
NA	NA	TRBV7-8	TRBJ2-3	CASSPPISTGTQYF	TGTGCCAGCAGCCCCCCGATTAGCACAGGTACGCAGTATTTT
medium-sized	TRBD1	TRBV30	TRBJ2-7	CAWSGDSFEQYF	TGTGCCTGGAGTGGGGACAGTTTCGAGCAGTACTTC
NA	NA	TRBV5-1	TRBJ2-1	CASSLEEGPDERFF	TGCGCCAGCAGCTTGGAGGAGGGACCCGACGAGCGGTTCTTC
NA	NA	TRBV12-3/TRBV12-4	TRBJ2-4	CASTSAGSGAKNTQYF	TGTGCCAGCACCTCGGCAGGAAGCGGAGCCAAAAACACTCAGTACTTC
medium-sized	NA	TRBV3-1	TRBJ1-1	CASSQEGIGRVEAFF	TGTGCCAGCAGCCAAGAAGGTATAGGGCGGGTTGAAGCTTTCTTT
medium-sized	TRBD1	TRBV29-1	TRBJ2-5	CSVGQALQETQYF	TGCAGCGTCGGACAGGCGCTCCAAGAGACCCAGTACTTC
medium-sized	NA	TRBV12-5	TRBJ2-7	CASGLDHGYEQYF	TGTGCTAGTGGTTTGGATCACGGGTACGAGCAGTACTTC
few	TRBD1	TRBV7-2	TRBJ1-5	CASTSGTDLSSQPQHF	TGTGCCAGCACGTCCGGGACAGACCTTAGCAGTCAGCCCCAGCATTTT
large	NA	TRBV6-2/TRBV6-3	TRBJ1-5	CATGHQPQHF	TGTGCCACGGGCCATCAGCCCCAGCATTTT
large	NA	TRBV28	TRBJ2-7	CASSFVGSAYEQYF	TGTGCCAGCAGTTTCGTCGGCTCGGCCTACGAGCAGTACTTC
medium-sized	TRBD2	TRBV30	TRBJ2-3	CAWSVYTSGGDTQYF	TGTGCCTGGAGTGTATATACTAGCGGGGGGGATACGCAGTATTTT
medium-sized	NA	TRBV7-6	TRBJ2-2	CASSPEGNTGELFF	TGTGCCAGCAGCCCGGAGGGCAACACCGGGGAGCTGTTTTTT
few	TRBD1	TRBV27	TRBJ1-5	CASSTGTGQPQHW	TGTGCCAGCAGTACGGGGACAGGGCAGCCCCAGCATTGG
medium-sized	TRBD2	TRBV19	TRBJ2-1	CASSIYGLAGANNEQFF	TGTGCCAGTAGTATCTACGGACTAGCGGGGGCAAACAATGAGCAGTTCTTC
NA	NA	TRBV7-9	TRBJ2-3	CASSLEDSTDTQYF	TGTGCCAGCAGCTTAGAAGACAGCACAGATACGCAGTATTTT
few	TRBD2	TRBV28	TRBJ2-1	CASSFPGRLAGQVSSYNGQFF	TGTGCCAGCAGTTTCCCCGGGAGGCTAGCGGGCCAAGTTAGCTCCTACAATGGGCAGTTCTTC
many	NA	TRBV5-6	TRBJ2-7	CASSAPSGVEQYF	TGTGCCAGCAGCGCCCCTTCGGGGGTCGAGCAGTACTTC
medium-sized	TRBD1	TRBV5-1	TRBJ2-7	CASSQTGGGEQYF	TGCGCCAGCAGCCAGACAGGGGGCGGTGAGCAGTACTTC
large	TRBD2	TRBV7-2	TRBJ2-7	CASSFGLADYEQYF	TGTGCCAGCAGCTTTGGCCTAGCGGACTACGAGCAGTACTTC
NA	NA	TRBV4-3	TRBJ2-4	CASSQALTGAKNIQYF	TGCGCCAGCAGCCAGGCCCTAACGGGAGCCAAAAACATTCAGTACTTC
large	NA	TRBV27	TRBJ2-7	CASSLGWGRPNYEQYF	TGTGCCAGCAGTTTAGGGTGGGGCAGGCCAAACTACGAGCAGTACTTC
medium-sized	TRBD2	TRBV6-2/TRBV6-3	TRBJ2-7	CASTNLGTSQFYEQYF	TGTGCCAGCACCAACCTCGGGACTAGTCAGTTCTACGAGCAGTACTTC
NA	NA	TRBV29-1	TRBJ1-4	CSVNRRGNEKLFF	TGCAGCGTCAACAGGCGTGGTAATGAAAAACTGTTTTTT
large	NA	TRBV30	TRBJ2-2	CASDTFAGELFF	TGTGCCTCCGATACATTCGCCGGGGAGCTGTTTTTT
medium-sized	NA	TRBV7-9	TRBJ1-4	CASSLNRDEKLFF	TGTGCCAGCAGCTTAAACAGGGATGAAAAACTGTTTTTT
NA	TRBD1	TRBV6-6	TRBJ2-7	CASSPWTGDEQYF	TGTGCCAGCAGTCCCTGGACAGGGGACGAGCAGTACTTC
many	NA	TRBV11-2	TRBJ1-1	CASSFRLQRESGTEAFF	TGTGCCAGCAGCTTTAGGTTACAGAGAGAGTCTGGCACTGAAGCTTTCTTT
NA	NA	TRBV6-5	TRBJ2-2	CASSYYAVGLGTGELFF	TGTGCCAGCAGTTACTATGCGGTAGGGCTGGGCACCGGGGAACTGTTTTTT
medium-sized	NA	TRBV12-3/TRBV12-4	TRBJ1-1	CASSLGPEAFF	TGTGCCAGCAGCCTGGGGCCAGAAGCTTTCTTT
medium-sized	TRBD1	TRBV5-4	TRBJ2-3	CASSQLGQYTDTQYF	TGTGCCAGCAGCCAGTTGGGACAGTACACAGATACGCAGTATTTT
medium-sized	TRBD2	TRBV7-8	TRBJ2-3	CASSLWGLAGQDTQYF	TGTGCCAGCAGCTTGTGGGGACTAGCGGGACAAGATACGCAGTATTTT
medium-sized	TRBD1	TRBV7-9	TRBJ1-4	CASSPGTGLEKLFF	TGTGCCAGCAGCCCCGGGACAGGGCTAGAAAAACTGTTTTTT
medium-sized	NA	TRBV5-6	TRBJ1-2	CASSKQQRSDYGYTF	TGTGCCAGCAGCAAACAGCAAAGGTCCGACTATGGCTACACCTTC
many	NA	TRBV20-1	TRBJ2-7	CSARVDGVLSYEQYF	TGCAGTGCTAGGGTCGACGGGGTCTTGTCCTACGAGCAGTACTTC
medium-sized	NA	TRBV12-3/TRBV12-4	TRBJ2-1	CASSPSGNEQFF	TGTGCCAGCAGCCCCTCTGGGAATGAGCAGTTCTTC